Presented here are 24 T cell receptor beta chains from one specimen sequenced in a study of cytomegalovirus exposure and HLA in healthy donors. PCR was performed using 60 Vbeta and 13 Jbeta primers. Repertoires were generated with immunoSEQ multiplex PCR, while TCRdb's copy carries only in-frame clones and drops some. Among 90,000 to 150,000 clones, 65% to 75% were seen once, and the ten largest hold roughly 10%. Sequencing input: PBMCs. All receptors derive from a woman in her 50s in good health and CMV-seropositive.

V gene TRBV27 combines with J gene TRBJ1-4; D is undetermined. The CDR3 runs 15 residues. Deletions cut 6 bases from V and 4 bases from J, with 15 bases between. Germline values: CDR1 MNHEY, CDR2 SMNVEV (reference sequence). CDR3 bases: TGTGCCAGCAGCCAACGGAGGGTGTTTAATGAAAAACTGTTTTTT. It codes for CASSQRRVFNEKLFF.

V and J are TRBV6-5 and TRBJ1-2; 10 nucleotides match TRBD1. V gave up 4 bases and J gave up 0 bases; unmatched junction bases: 2. Germline CDR1 reads MNHEY; CDR2 reads SVGAGI. CDR3 size: 15 residues. The CDR3 sequence is CASSFGQGANYGYTF. As DNA, the CDR3 is TGTGCCAGCAGTTTTGGACAGGGGGCTAACTATGGCTACACCTTC.

This clone has ten or more counts. V is TRBV7-9 and J is TRBJ2-6, with D possibly matching TRBD1 (6 bases). CDR1 SEHNR and CDR2 FQNEAQ come from the germline V gene (reference sequence). The V and J ends lost 4 bases and 1 base respectively, with 17 bases between them. The CDR3 runs to 18 residues. CDR3 loop: CASSSQRTDSSGANVLTF. For the CDR3, the DNA is TGTGCCAGCAGCTCCCAAAGGACGGACAGTTCTGGGGCCAACGTCCTGACTTTC.

This chain links TRBV28 with TRBJ2-7; tentatively, D is TRBD1 (5 bases). The CDR3 runs 16 residues. Germline V gene sequence: CDR1 MDHEN, CDR2 SYDVKM. The germline V and J ends were trimmed by 2 bases and 2 bases, with 16 bases remaining between them. CDR3 residues: CASSLRGQVKTYEQYF. The CDR3 region has the DNA TGTGCCAGCAGTTTACGAGGACAAGTTAAAACCTACGAGCAGTACTTC.

The gene calls are TRBV7-3 and TRBJ1-1; no clear D. Germline assignment: CDR1 SGHTA and CDR2 FQGTGA. Between the trimmed V and J ends, which lost 0 bases and 5 bases, there was a span of 13 bases. The CDR3 spans 15 residues. CDR3 sequence reads: CASSLTHSGGTEAFF. CDR3 coding DNA: TGTGCCAGCAGCTTAACGCATTCCGGAGGGACTGAAGCTTTCTTT.

The rearrangement links TRBV7-2 to TRBJ2-2; D possibly corresponds to TRBD2 (6 bases). The length of the CDR3 is 13 residues. V shed 2 bases and J shed 7 bases, with 8 bases lying between them. Germline CDR1 SGHTA, CDR2 FQGNSA. DNA for the CDR3: TGTGCCAGCAGCTTACGGGGGATCGGGGAGCTGTTTTTT. Its protein is CASSLRGIGELFF.

CDR3 bases: TGTGCCAGCAGCTTAATGACTAGCGGGAGTATTCAGTACTTC. Encoded protein: CASSLMTSGSIQYF. The chain recombines TRBV7-2 with TRBJ2-4; 12 bases are shared with TRBD2. CDR1 is SGHTA and CDR2 is FQGNSA in the germline V gene. V lost 2 bases, J lost 10 bases, and 3 bases stayed unmatched. This CDR3 has 14 amino acids. The variable domain in full, with the rest retrieved from reference TRBV7-2 and TRBJ2-4, is GAGVSQSPSNKVTEKGKDVELRCDPISGHTALYWYRQSLGQGLEFLIYFQGNSAPDKSGLPSDRFSAERTGGSVSTLTIQRTQQEDSAVYLCASSLMTSGSIQYFGAGTRLSVL.

V and J are TRBV28 and TRBJ1-2; perhaps TRBD1 as D (6 bases). CDR3 size: 14 residues. Germline V gene sequence: CDR1 MDHEN, CDR2 SYDVKM. V was pared by 6 bases and J by 10 bases, with 21 bases between. The CDR3 loop is CASRTGTRVSTYTF. The CDR3 nucleotides read TGTGCCAGCAGGACCGGGACAAGGGTCTCGACCTACACCTTC.

This chain connects TRBV2 to TRBJ1-2, with 9 positions matching TRBD1. Trimming removed 10 bases from V and 3 bases from J; junction bases left unmatched: 18. The CDR3 runs to 17 residues. CDR1 SNHLY and CDR2 FYNNEI come from the germline V gene. The CDR3 coding sequence is TGTGCCACCGCCGGACCCACACAGGGGGCATCCGACTATGGCTACACCTTC. Translated, it gives CATAGPTQGASDYGYTF.

The rearrangement uses TRBV7-9 and TRBJ1-1, with TRBD1 matching 7 bases. Germline assignment: CDR1 SEHNR and CDR2 FQNEAQ (reference sequence). This CDR3 comprises 14 residues. The V and J ends lost 5 bases and 4 bases, in that order; junction bases with no gene match: 7. The CDR3 spells CASSLRGQITEAFF. DNA of the CDR3: TGTGCCAGCAGCCTAAGGGGACAGATCACTGAAGCTTTCTTT.

The rearrangement uses TRBV19 and TRBJ1-6, with TRBD1 matching over 7 bases. The V gene end was trimmed by 9 bases and the J gene end by 2 bases; junction bases not matched to a gene: 7. In germline, CDR1 is LNHDA, CDR2 SQIVND (reference sequence). The CDR3 contains 15 residues. As DNA, the CDR3 is TGTGCCAGCCTAGAGGGGGCCACCTATAATTCACCCCTCCACTTT. It encodes CASLEGATYNSPLHF.

The J gene is TRBJ2-3, the V gene TRBV2; a possible D gene is TRBD2 (6 bases). The CDR3 is 15 amino acids. V was trimmed by 1 base and J by 8 bases, leaving 16 bases between them. Germline assignment: CDR1 SNHLY and CDR2 FYNNEI. The CDR3 is CASSEGPGEVGTQYF. DNA for the CDR3: TGTGCCAGCAGTGAAGGTCCGGGGGAGGTCGGTACGCAGTATTTT.

This chain joins TRBV7-2 and TRBJ1-1, with 7 bases that match TRBD1. V was pared by 5 bases and J by 6 bases, with 3 bases of the junction left unmatched. Germline V gene data show CDR1 as SGHTA and CDR2 as FQGNSA. The CDR3 length is 12 residues. The CDR3 region has the DNA TGTGCCAGCAGCAAGCAGGGGGCTGAAGCTTTCTTT. It translates to CASSKQGAEAFF.

The rearrangement links TRBV5-1 to TRBJ1-1, with 8 bases aligning to TRBD1. The germline gives CDR1 SGHRS, CDR2 YFSETQ. This CDR3 contains 17 residues. V dropped 4 bases and J dropped 4; count of bases not matched to a gene: 15. CDR3 residues: CASSRGPGQAFSTEAFF. In DNA, the CDR3 is TGCGCCAGCAGCCGAGGACCGGGACAGGCTTTTAGCACTGAAGCTTTCTTT.

The chain joins TRBV18 to TRBJ2-7, with 7 bases that match TRBD1. With V trimmed by 5 bases and J by 4 bases, 2 bases remained unmatched. The CDR3 sequence is 12 residues long. Germline CDR1 reads KGHSH; CDR2 reads LQKENI. The CDR3 reads CASSADRYEQYF. Here the CDR3 DNA reads TGTGCCAGCTCAGCGGACAGGTACGAGCAGTACTTC.

This clone was seen a handful of times. The sample holds other DNA sequences that translate to the same CDR3. The V and J genes are TRBV5-5 and TRBJ1-4; 8 bases match TRBD1. This CDR3 has 14 amino acids. In germline, CDR1 is SGHKS, CDR2 YYEKEE (reference sequence). The ends lost 2 bases at V and 5 bases at J; junction bases unmatched: 2. The CDR3, as DNA: TGTGCCAGCAGCTTTACAGGGGGGAATGAAAAACTGTTTTTT. This encodes CASSFTGGNEKLFF.

The genes are TRBV6-1 and TRBJ1-1; 8 bases agree with TRBD1. CDR1 and CDR2 from the germline V gene are MNHNS and SASEGT. With 4 bases clipped from V and 3 bases from J, the junction kept 10 bases outside the gene matches. This CDR3 has 16 residues. The CDR3 DNA is TGTGCCAGCAGTGGGTTACAGGGGGTCATAGACACTGAAGCTTTCTTT. It encodes CASSGLQGVIDTEAFF.

The chain is built from TRBV6-1 and TRBJ1-5; D is perhaps TRBD1 (5 bases). Per germline, CDR1 MNHNS and CDR2 SASEGT. Trimming took off 6 bases at V and 9 bases at J, with 12 bases between the two ends. This CDR3 is built from 12 residues. The DNA for the CDR3 is TGTGCCAGCAGAGAATCCAGGGTGCCCCAGCATTTT. Translating gives CASRESRVPQHF.

To note about this clone: The same CDR3 is also encoded by other DNA sequences in this sample. This CDR3 reads CASSLGQMNTEAFF. The CDR3 bases are TGCGCCAGCAGCTTGGGACAGATGAACACTGAAGCTTTCTTT. V and J are TRBV5-1 and TRBJ1-1; D is perhaps TRBD1 (5 bases). In germline, CDR1 is SGHRS, CDR2 YFSETQ. Trimming shortened V by 0 bases and J by 0 bases, and 6 bases separated the two germline ends. This CDR3 is built from 14 residues.

The sample holds one count of this clone. The V gene is TRBV5-1, the J gene TRBJ1-4; no reliable D call. V lost 0 bases and J 3 bases, leaving 6 bases between the germline ends. This CDR3 spans 14 amino acids. Germline V gene lookup returns CDR1 SGHRS and CDR2 YFSETQ. CDR3 residues: CASSLAYPNEKLFF. As DNA, the CDR3 is TGCGCCAGCAGCTTGGCCTATCCTAATGAAAAACTGTTTTTT.

The J gene is TRBJ1-2, the V gene TRBV4-1; 9 nucleotides align to TRBD1. The CDR3 consists of 15 residues. In germline, CDR1 is MGHRA, CDR2 YSYEKL. J lost 7 bases, V lost 1 base, and 7 bases had no gene match. The CDR3 DNA is TGCGCCAGCAGCCAAGCGGAACAGGGGGCAGGTGGCTACACCTTC. It translates to CASSQAEQGAGGYTF.

The chain links TRBV5-1 to TRBJ2-1; D unclear. The length of the CDR3 is 12 residues. Trimming removed 2 bases at V and 4 bases at J, with 4 bases between. Per germline, CDR1 SGHRS and CDR2 YFSETQ. In DNA form, the CDR3 reads TGCGCCAGCAGCTTCCAGTACAATGAGCAGTTCTTC. This codes for CASSFQYNEQFF.

The chain has TRBV7-2 and TRBJ1-1; D may be TRBD1 (5 bases). V lost 3 bases, J lost 4 bases, and 15 bases lay in between. Germline lookup yields CDR1 SGHTA and CDR2 FQGNSA. The CDR3 totals 15 residues. The CDR3 reads CASSFQDSVSTEAFF. The CDR3, as DNA: TGTGCCAGCAGCTTCCAAGACAGTGTTTCCACTGAAGCTTTCTTT.

The V gene is TRBV30, the J gene TRBJ2-7; 8 nucleotides line up with TRBD2. The CDR3 length is 14 residues. The ends lost 2 bases at V and 5 bases at J; junction bases unmatched: 8. From germline, CDR1 is GTSNPN and CDR2 SVGIG (reference sequence). This CDR3 reads CAWSFGTSKNEQYF. The CDR3 DNA is TGTGCCTGGAGTTTCGGGACTAGTAAAAACGAGCAGTACTTC. The full variable domain, in which reference TRBV30 and TRBJ2-7 provide the parts outside the CDR3, is SQTIHQWPATLVQPVGSPLSLECTVEGTSNPNLYWYRQAAGRGLQLLFYSVGIGQISSEVPQNLSASRPQDRQFILSSKKLLLSDSGFYLCAWSFGTSKNEQYFGPGTRLTVT.